Presented here are 18 T cell receptor beta chains from one specimen sequenced in a study of T cells in women clearing cervical HPV infection. Measured with immunoSEQ multiplex PCR; TCRdb has only the in-frame clones, and not every one. Reported are some 43,000 clones; the ten largest clones contain approximately 0.98%. Material for sequencing was blood buffy coat. The receptors stem from a woman aged 18 to 75 with a cervical HPV16 infection that either progressed to CIN3+ or cleared (not recorded which).

As concerns this clone: The read gets to within 3 residues of the CDR3 end, and the germline J gene fills in the rest. The rearrangement uses TRBV7-7 and TRBJ2-1; TRBD2 matches at 8 bases. Germline CDR1 is SSHAT and CDR2 is FNYEAQ (reference sequence). V gave up 3 bases and J gave up 7 bases; unmatched junction bases: 8. CDR3 length: 15 residues. Here the CDR3 reads CASSLATGGGNEQFF. The DNA read from the CDR3 is TGTGCCAGCAGCTTGGCTACCGGGGGGGGGAATGAG.

As for this clone: The read comes to an end 3 residues before the CDR3 does, leaving the germline J gene to fill in the end. The V call is TRBV20-1, the J call TRBJ1-5; 7 bases line up with TRBD1. This CDR3 spans 16 amino acids. The germline gives CDR1 DFQATT, CDR2 SNEGSKA (reference sequence). V lost 1 base and J lost 4; bases outside the gene matches: 10. The DNA read from the CDR3 is TGCAGTGCTAGAGCAAACAACCGGGACAGAAATCAGCCC. Its protein is CSARANNRDRNQP. The entire CDR3 protein reads CSARANNRDRNQPQHF.

On this clone: The CDR3 end lies 3 residues beyond the end of the read and is filled in from the germline J gene. The V call is TRBV7-9, the J call TRBJ2-3; D not resolved. Deletions cut 0 bases from V and 2 bases from J, with 6 bases between. Germline V gene lookup returns CDR1 SEHNR and CDR2 FQNEAQ (reference sequence). The CDR3 is 14 residues long. The DNA read from the CDR3 is TGTGCCAGCAGCTTAGCAGGTTCCACAGATACG. This gives the protein CASSLAGSTDT. The entire CDR3 sequence reads CASSLAGSTDTQYF.

To note about this clone: Read data end 3 residues before the CDR3 end; the end is taken from the germline J gene. V is TRBV19 and J is TRBJ2-5, with TRBD1 identical over 10 bases. Germline trimming cut 3 bases from V and 5 bases from J; bases unmatched to any gene: 6. Germline V CDR1 and CDR2: LNHDA, SQIVND (reference sequence). The CDR3 runs to 15 residues. The CDR3 DNA, read in part, is TGTGCCAGTAGTATCGACAGGGGGCGAGGGGAGACC. It codes for CASSIDRGRGET. The entire CDR3 sequence reads CASSIDRGRGETQYF.

Details on this clone: With the read ending 3 residues before the CDR3 end, the germline J gene is used to fill in that end. J is TRBJ1-2 and V is TRBV18, with 8 bases identical to TRBD1. Germline V gives CDR1 KGHSH, CDR2 LQKENI. Trimming removed 0 bases from V and 3 bases from J; junction bases left unmatched: 0. This CDR3 is built from 14 residues. Here the CDR3 reads CASSPPTGDYGYTF. CDR3 bases read: TGTGCCAGCTCACCACCGACAGGGGACTATGGC. The whole variable domain, remainder taken from reference TRBV18 and TRBJ1-2, is NAGVMQNPRHLVRRRGQEARLRCSPMKGHSHVYWYRQLPEEGLKFMVYLQKENIIDESGMPKERFSAEFPKEGPSILRIQQVVRGDSAAYFCASSPPTGDYGYTFGSGTRLTVV.

Regarding this clone: The DNA ends 3 residues before the CDR3 does, and the rest of the CDR3 is filled in from the germline J gene. V is TRBV7-6 and J is TRBJ1-5; no definite D call. V gave up 3 bases and J gave up 2 bases, with 11 bases separating them. CDR3 length: 15 amino acids. Germline V gene data show CDR1 as SGHVS and CDR2 as FNYEAQ. Partial CDR3 DNA: TGTGCCAGCAGCTTGGAGGGTCGTGGCAATCAGCCC. It yields the protein CASSLEGRGNQP. The CDR3, in full, reads CASSLEGRGNQPQHF.

A remark on this clone: The read ends 3 residues shy of where the CDR3 ends; the end is completed using the germline J gene. The chain has TRBV14 and TRBJ1-2; no clear D gene. In germline, CDR1 is SGHDN, CDR2 FVKESK. The CDR3 runs 12 residues. The sequenced CDR3 bases are TGTGCCAGCAGCCCTCTTGGTGGCGGC. Protein: CASSPLGGG. The whole CDR3 sequence reads CASSPLGGGYTF. Variable domain in full (rest from reference TRBV14 and TRBJ1-2): EAGVTQFPSHSVIEKGQTVTLRCDPISGHDNLYWYRRVMGKEIKFLLHFVKESKQDESGMPNNRFLAERTGGTYSTLKVQPAELEDSGVYFCASSPLGGGYTFGSGTRLTVV.

Regarding this clone: The read ends 3 residues early relative to the CDR3; the germline J gene fills the gap. Other DNA sequences in the sample encode the same CDR3. The J gene is TRBJ1-1, the V gene TRBV6-1; 9 nucleotides match TRBD1. With 4 bases clipped from V and 7 bases from J, the junction kept 10 bases outside the gene matches. CDR1 and CDR2 from the germline V gene are MNHNS and SASEGT. This CDR3 contains 15 residues. The part of the CDR3 DNA that was read is TGTGCCAGCAGTGGTTACGGACAGGGGTCTGGTGAA. Amino acids: CASSGYGQGSGE. The whole CDR3 sequence is CASSGYGQGSGEAFF.

Notes on this clone: The observed sequence ends 3 residues before the CDR3 terminus, with the missing tail filled in from the germline J gene. This chain joins TRBV5-5 and TRBJ2-3; TRBD1 matches at 7 bases. J lost 1 base, V lost 4 bases, and 6 bases had no gene match. CDR1 is SGHKS and CDR2 is YYEKEE in the germline V gene (reference sequence). CDR3 size: 15 residues. The CDR3 is CASSTSTGRTDTQYF. The sequenced CDR3 bases are TGTGCCAGCAGCACCTCGACAGGGCGCACAGATACG.

Comment on this clone: The CDR3 end is not reached by the read, which stops 3 residues before it; the germline J gene fills it in. The V and J genes are TRBV20-1 and TRBJ2-3, with D possibly matching TRBD1 (5 bases). Trimming stripped 6 bases from V and 1 base from J, with 17 bases between. Germline V lookup: CDR1 DFQATT, CDR2 SNEGSKA (reference sequence). CDR3 size: 15 residues. CDR3 DNA, as far as it was read: TGCAGTGCCGAACGCAGGGTAGGGGGCACAGATACG. It encodes CSAERRVGGTDT. The entire CDR3 protein is CSAERRVGGTDTQYF.

A note on this clone: With the read ending 3 residues before the CDR3 end, the germline J gene is used to fill in that end. The same CDR3 also results from other DNA sequences found in this sample. The chain carries TRBV5-1 and TRBJ1-2; D is unresolved. Germline V lookup: CDR1 SGHRS, CDR2 YFSETQ. CDR3 length: 13 amino acids. Trimming removed 0 bases at V and 7 bases at J, with 10 bases between. The CDR3 is CASSLEGEGGYTF. Incomplete CDR3 DNA: TGCGCCAGCAGCTTGGAGGGTGAGGGTGGC.

As concerns this clone: The read is 3 residues too short to cover the CDR3 end, so that end is filled in from the germline J gene. V usage is TRBV13 and J usage is TRBJ2-1; tentatively, D is TRBD1 (6 bases). V lost 0 bases and J 6 bases, leaving 12 bases between the germline ends. Germline lookup yields CDR1 PRHDT and CDR2 FYEKMQ (reference sequence). This CDR3 has 15 residues. CDR3 loop: CASSLGTGKVNEQFF. Partial CDR3 DNA: TGTGCCAGCAGCTTAGGTACAGGGAAAGTCAATGAG.

Regarding this clone: The CDR3 end falls 3 residues outside the read, so it is completed with the germline J gene. The rearrangement uses TRBV7-9 and TRBJ1-6, with 9 bases that match TRBD1. Looked up from germline, CDR1 is SEHNR and CDR2 is FQNEAQ (reference sequence). J gave up 10 bases and V 5 bases, and 6 bases lay outside the gene matches. The CDR3 extends over 14 amino acids. The sequenced part of the CDR3 DNA is TGTGCCAGCAGCCTCCGGGACAGGGTGTCACCC. Its translation: CASSLRDRVSP. From start to end, the CDR3 is CASSLRDRVSPLHF.

Worth noting for this clone: The read halts 3 residues ahead of the CDR3 end, with the missing end drawn from the germline J gene. J is TRBJ2-5 and V is TRBV7-6; TRBD2 aligns across 12 bases. Germline CDR1 and CDR2: SGHVS and FNYEAQ. V lost 5 bases, J lost 7 bases, and 11 bases stayed unmatched. This CDR3 spans 16 amino acids. CDR3 bases read: TGTGCCAGCAGCCCAGCTAGCGGGGGGGCCGGGGTGACC. This translates into CASSPASGGAGVT. The CDR3 as a whole reads CASSPASGGAGVTQYF. Looking up the rest from reference TRBV7-6 and TRBJ2-5 gives the full variable domain: GAGVSQSPRYKVTKRGQDVALRCDPISGHVSLYWYRQALGQGPEFLTYFNYEAQQDKSGLPNDRFSAERPEGSISTLTIQRTEQRDSAMYRCASSPASGGAGVTQYFGPGTRLLVL.

The CDR3 sequence is CASSLGSPGLAGVEQYF. Partial CDR3 DNA: TGTGCCAGCAGTTTAGGGAGCCCGGGACTAGCGGGGGTCGAG. The V call is TRBV28, the J call TRBJ2-7, with 14 bases aligning to TRBD2. With the read ending 3 residues before the CDR3 end, the germline J gene is used to fill in that end. The CDR3 has 17 amino acids. V dropped 2 bases and J dropped 6; count of bases not matched to a gene: 9. Germline-derived CDR1 and CDR2 are MDHEN and SYDVKM.

Notes on this clone: The sequence runs out 3 residues before the end of the CDR3; the remainder is reconstructed from the germline J gene. V is TRBV20-1 and J is TRBJ2-7; TRBD1 might be the D (6 bases). CDR1 is DFQATT and CDR2 is SNEGSKA in the germline V gene (reference sequence). The CDR3 covers 15 residues. The V gene lost 4 bases and the J gene lost 2 bases, with 18 bases spanning the gap. The CDR3 DNA, read in part, is TGCAGTGCTACCCAGGGACACCTACGCACCTACGAG. It is translated as CSATQGHLRTYE. The full CDR3 protein is CSATQGHLRTYEQYF.

Points on this clone: Coverage ceases 3 residues before the CDR3 finishes, and the germline J gene fills in the end. The V and J genes are TRBV9 and TRBJ2-1; TRBD2 agrees at 10 bases. In germline, CDR1 is SGDLS, CDR2 YYNGEE. V trimming: 3 bases; J trimming: 6 bases; junction bases outside the gene matches: 6. The CDR3 runs to 15 residues. Partial CDR3 DNA: TGTGCCAGCAGCGCGAGCGGGGGGGATTTCAATGAG. It specifies CASSASGGDFNE. Given in full, the CDR3 is CASSASGGDFNEQFF.

Details on this clone: The observed sequence ends 3 residues before the CDR3 terminus, with the missing tail filled in from the germline J gene. V and J are TRBV19 and TRBJ2-7, with D perhaps matching TRBD1 (6 bases). CDR1 is LNHDA, CDR2 SQIVND, per germline (reference sequence). This CDR3 spans 13 amino acids. Deletions cut 3 bases from V and 6 bases from J, with 12 bases between. CDR3 sequence reads: CASSIQGFSEQYF. The covered CDR3 bases are TGTGCCAGTAGTATTCAGGGGTTCTCCGAG.